This TCR beta chain was obtained from a study of blood T cell repertoires in COVID-19. The wider study: Specimens from acute and convalescent COVID-19 originated in the United States, Italy and Spain.

V was clipped by 7 bases and J by 0 bases, with 12 bases between them. The CDR3 is made up of 15 amino acids. Germline V CDR1 and CDR2: SEHNR, FQNEAQ (reference sequence). Only in-frame clones appear in the TCRdb table, and some are missing; sequencing was by immunoSEQ multiplex PCR. This sample has under 200,000 clones; roughly 90% occur once, and the top ten carry about 2.3%. This TCR was sampled from a man aged 18 to 30 with acute or convalescent COVID-19. The material sequenced was peripheral blood. The chain has TRBV7-9 and TRBJ2-2; D ambiguous. CDR3: CASTPLTTNTGELFF. CDR3 in DNA: TGTGCCAGCACCCCGTTGACAACGAACACCGGGGAGCTGTTTTTT.